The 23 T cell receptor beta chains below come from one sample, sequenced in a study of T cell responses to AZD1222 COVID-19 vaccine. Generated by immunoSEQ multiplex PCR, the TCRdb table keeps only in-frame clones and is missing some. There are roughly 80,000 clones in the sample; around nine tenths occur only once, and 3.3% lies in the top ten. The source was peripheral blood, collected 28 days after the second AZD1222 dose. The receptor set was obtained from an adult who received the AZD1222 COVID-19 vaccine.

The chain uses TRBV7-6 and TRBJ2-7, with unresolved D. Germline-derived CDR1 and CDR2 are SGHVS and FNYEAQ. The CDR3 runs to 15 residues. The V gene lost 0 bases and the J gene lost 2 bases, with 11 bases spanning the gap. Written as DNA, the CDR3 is TGTGCCAGCAGCTTAGCAGCTATTGACACCTACGAGCAGTACTTC. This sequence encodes CASSLAAIDTYEQYF.

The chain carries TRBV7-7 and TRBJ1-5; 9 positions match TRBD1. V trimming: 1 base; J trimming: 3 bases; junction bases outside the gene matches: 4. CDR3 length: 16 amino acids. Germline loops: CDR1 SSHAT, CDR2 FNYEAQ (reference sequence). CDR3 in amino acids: CASSLGQGEPNQPQHF. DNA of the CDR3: TGTGCCAGCAGCTTAGGACAGGGGGAACCCAATCAGCCCCAGCATTTT.

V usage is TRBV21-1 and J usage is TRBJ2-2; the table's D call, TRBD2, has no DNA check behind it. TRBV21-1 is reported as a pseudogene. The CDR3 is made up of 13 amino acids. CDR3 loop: CATPDYHTGELFF. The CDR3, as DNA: TGTGCCACCCCGGACTACCACACCGGGGAGCTGTTTTTT.

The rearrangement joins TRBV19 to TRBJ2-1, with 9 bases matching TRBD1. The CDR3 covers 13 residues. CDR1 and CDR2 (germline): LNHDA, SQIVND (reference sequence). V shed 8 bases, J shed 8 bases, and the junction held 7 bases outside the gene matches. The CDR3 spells CASRDRGNDEQFF. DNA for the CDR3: TGTGCCAGTCGCGACAGGGGGAACGATGAGCAGTTCTTC. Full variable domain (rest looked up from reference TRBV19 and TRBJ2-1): DGGITQSPKYLFRKEGQNVTLSCEQNLNHDAMYWYRQDPGQGLRLIYYSQIVNDFQKGDIAEGYSVSREKKESFPLTVTSAQKNPTAFYLCASRDRGNDEQFFGPGTRLTVL.

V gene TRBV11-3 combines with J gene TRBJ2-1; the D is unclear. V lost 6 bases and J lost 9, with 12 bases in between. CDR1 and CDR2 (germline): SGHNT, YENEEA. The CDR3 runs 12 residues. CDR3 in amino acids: CASSANGGEQFF. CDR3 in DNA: TGTGCCAGCAGTGCGAACGGTGGTGAGCAGTTCTTC.

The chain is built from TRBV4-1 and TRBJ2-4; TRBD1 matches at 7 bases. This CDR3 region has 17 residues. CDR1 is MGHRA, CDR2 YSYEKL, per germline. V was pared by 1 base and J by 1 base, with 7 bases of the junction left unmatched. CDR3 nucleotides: TGCGCCAGCAGCCAAGTGAAGGACAGGTTGGCCAAAAACATTCAGTACTTC. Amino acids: CASSQVKDRLAKNIQYF.

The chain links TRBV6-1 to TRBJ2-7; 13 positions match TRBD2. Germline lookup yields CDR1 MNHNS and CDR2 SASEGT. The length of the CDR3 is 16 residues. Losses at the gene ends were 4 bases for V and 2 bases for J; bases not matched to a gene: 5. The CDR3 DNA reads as TGTGCCAGCAGTGCTAAACTAGCGGGAGGGGCCTACGAGCAGTACTTC. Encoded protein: CASSAKLAGGAYEQYF.

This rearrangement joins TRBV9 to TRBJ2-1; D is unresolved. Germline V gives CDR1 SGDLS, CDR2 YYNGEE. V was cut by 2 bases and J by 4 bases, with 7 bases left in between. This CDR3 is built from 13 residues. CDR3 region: CASSVTIYNEQFF. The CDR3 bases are TGTGCCAGCAGCGTTACAATATACAATGAGCAGTTCTTC.

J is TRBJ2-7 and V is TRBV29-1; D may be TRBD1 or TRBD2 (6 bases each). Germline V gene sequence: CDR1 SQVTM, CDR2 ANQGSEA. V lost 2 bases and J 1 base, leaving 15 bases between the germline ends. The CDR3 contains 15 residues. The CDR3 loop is CSVESGATPSYEQYF. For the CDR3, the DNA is TGCAGCGTTGAATCGGGGGCGACCCCATCCTACGAGCAGTACTTC.

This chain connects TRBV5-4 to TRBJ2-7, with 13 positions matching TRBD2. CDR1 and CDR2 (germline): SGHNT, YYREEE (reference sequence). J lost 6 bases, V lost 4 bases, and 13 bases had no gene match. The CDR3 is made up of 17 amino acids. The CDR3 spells CASSTATGLAGSGEQYF. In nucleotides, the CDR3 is TGTGCCAGCAGCACTGCAACGGGACTAGCGGGATCAGGCGAGCAGTACTTC.

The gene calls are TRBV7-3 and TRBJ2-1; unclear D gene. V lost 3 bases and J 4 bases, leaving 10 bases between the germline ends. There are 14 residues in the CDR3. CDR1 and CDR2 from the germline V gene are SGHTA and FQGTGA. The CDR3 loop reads CASSLIYGYNEQFF. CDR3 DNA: TGTGCCAGCAGCTTGATTTACGGTTACAATGAGCAGTTCTTC.

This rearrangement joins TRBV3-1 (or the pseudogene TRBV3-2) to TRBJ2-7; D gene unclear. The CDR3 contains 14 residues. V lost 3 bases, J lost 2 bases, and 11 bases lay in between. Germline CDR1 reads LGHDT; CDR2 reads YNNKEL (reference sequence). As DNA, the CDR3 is TGTGCCAGCAGCCAGGTATCGGGTCCCTACGAGCAGTACTTC. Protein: CASSQVSGPYEQYF.

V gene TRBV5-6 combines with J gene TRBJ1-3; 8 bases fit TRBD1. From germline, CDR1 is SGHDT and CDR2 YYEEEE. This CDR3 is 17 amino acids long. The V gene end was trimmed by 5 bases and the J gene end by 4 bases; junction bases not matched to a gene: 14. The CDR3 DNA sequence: TGTGCCAGCAGGCGGACAGGGTTCGGTCCGAAAGGAAACACCATATATTTT. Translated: CASRRTGFGPKGNTIYF.

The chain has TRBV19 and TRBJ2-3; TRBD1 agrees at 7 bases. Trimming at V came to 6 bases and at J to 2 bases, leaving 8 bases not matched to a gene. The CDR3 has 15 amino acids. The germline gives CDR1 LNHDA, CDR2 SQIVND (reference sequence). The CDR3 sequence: CASSFRDRDTDTQYF. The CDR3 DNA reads TGTGCCAGTAGCTTCCGGGACAGAGACACAGATACGCAGTATTTT.

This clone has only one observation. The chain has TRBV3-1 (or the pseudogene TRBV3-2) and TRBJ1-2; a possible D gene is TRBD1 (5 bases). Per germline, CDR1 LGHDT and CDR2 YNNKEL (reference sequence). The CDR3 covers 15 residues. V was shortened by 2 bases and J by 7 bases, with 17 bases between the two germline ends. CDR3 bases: TGTGCCAGCAGCCAAAGGGGAGACAATCCAAGTGGCTACACCTTC. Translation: CASSQRGDNPSGYTF.

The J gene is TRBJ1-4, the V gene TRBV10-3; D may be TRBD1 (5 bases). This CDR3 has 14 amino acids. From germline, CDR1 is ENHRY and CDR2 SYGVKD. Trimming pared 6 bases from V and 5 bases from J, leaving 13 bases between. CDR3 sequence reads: CAIRDGTGNEKLFF. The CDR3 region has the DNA TGTGCCATCAGGGACGGGACGGGGAATGAAAAACTGTTTTTT.

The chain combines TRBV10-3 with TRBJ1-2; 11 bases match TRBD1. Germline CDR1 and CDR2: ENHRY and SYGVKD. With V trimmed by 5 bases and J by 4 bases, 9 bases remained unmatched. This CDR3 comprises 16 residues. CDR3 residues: CAISPGTGGAFYGYTF. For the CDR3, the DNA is TGTGCCATCAGTCCCGGGACAGGGGGGGCCTTCTATGGCTACACCTTC.

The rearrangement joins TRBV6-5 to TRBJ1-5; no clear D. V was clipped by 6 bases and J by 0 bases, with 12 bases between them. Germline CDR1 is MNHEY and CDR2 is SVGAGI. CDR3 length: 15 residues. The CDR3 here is CASRYTQYSNQPQHF. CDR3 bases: TGTGCCAGCAGATACACACAGTATAGCAATCAGCCCCAGCATTTT.

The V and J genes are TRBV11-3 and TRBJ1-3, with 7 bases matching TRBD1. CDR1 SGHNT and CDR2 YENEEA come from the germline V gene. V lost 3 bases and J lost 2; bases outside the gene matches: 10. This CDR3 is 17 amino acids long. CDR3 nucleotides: TGTGCCAGCAGCTTCTCGACAGGGATACAAGCTGGAAACACCATATATTTT. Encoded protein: CASSFSTGIQAGNTIYF.

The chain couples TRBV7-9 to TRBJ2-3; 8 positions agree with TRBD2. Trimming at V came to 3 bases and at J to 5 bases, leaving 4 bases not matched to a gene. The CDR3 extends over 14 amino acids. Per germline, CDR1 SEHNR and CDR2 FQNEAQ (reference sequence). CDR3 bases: TGTGCCAGCAGCTTCATAGCGGGAATAGATACGCAGTATTTT. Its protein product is CASSFIAGIDTQYF.

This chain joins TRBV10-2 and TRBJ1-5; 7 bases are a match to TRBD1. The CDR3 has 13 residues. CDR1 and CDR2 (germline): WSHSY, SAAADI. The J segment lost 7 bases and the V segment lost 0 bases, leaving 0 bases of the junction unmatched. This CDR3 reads CASSESGGQPQHF. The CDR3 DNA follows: TGCGCCAGCAGTGAGTCAGGGGGCCAGCCCCAGCATTTT.

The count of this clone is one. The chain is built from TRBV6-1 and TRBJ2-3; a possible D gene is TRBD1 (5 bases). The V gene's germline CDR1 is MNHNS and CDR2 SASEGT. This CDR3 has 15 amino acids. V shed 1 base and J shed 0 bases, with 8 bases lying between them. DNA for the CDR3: TGTGCCAGCAGTGAAGGGGGCCCAAGCACAGATACGCAGTATTTT. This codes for CASSEGGPSTDTQYF.

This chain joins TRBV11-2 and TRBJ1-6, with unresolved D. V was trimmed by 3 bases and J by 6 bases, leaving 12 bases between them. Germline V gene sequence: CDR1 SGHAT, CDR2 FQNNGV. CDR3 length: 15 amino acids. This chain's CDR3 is CASSFRVGANSPLHF. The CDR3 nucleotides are TGTGCCAGCAGCTTTAGAGTGGGAGCTAATTCACCCCTCCACTTT.